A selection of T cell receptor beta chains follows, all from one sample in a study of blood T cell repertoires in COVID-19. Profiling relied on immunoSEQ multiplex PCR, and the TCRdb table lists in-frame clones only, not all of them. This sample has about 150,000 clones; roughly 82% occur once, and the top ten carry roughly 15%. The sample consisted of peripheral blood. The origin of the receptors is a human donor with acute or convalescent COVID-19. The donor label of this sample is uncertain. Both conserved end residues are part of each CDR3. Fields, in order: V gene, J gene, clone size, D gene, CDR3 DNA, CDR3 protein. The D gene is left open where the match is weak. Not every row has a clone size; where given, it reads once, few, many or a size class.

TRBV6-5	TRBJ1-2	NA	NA	TGTGCCAGCAGTTACTCGAGCGGGGCCGCCTATGGCTACACCTTC	CASSYSSGAAYGYTF
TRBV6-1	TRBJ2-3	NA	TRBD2	TGTGCCAGCAGTGAAATGCGGGGGGGCCCAGATACGCAGTATTTT	CASSEMRGGPDTQYF
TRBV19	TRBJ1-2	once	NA	TGTGCCAGTAGTGTAACAGGAGTCTATGGCTACACCTTC	CASSVTGVYGYTF
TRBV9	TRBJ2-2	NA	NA	TGTGCCAGCAGCTTTGACTGGAAGAACACCGGGGAGCTGTTTTTT	CASSFDWKNTGELFF
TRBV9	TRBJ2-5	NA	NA	TGTGCCAGCAGCGTAGGGATGCAGGGTGTAGAGACCCAGTACTTC	CASSVGMQGVETQYF
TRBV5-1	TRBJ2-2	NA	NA	TGCGCCAGCAGCTTGGGCCAGGGGCTCACCGGGGAGCTGTTTTTT	CASSLGQGLTGELFF
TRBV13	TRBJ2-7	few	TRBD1	TGTGCCAGCAGCTCCGGACAGGCCCAGTACTTC	CASSSGQAQYF
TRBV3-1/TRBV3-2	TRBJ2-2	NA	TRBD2	TGTGCCAGCAGCCAAGCGGCGGGACGGGGGGAGAGGACCGGGGAGCTGTTTTTT	CASSQAAGRGERTGELFF
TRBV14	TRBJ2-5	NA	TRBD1	TGTGCCAGCAGCCGCCTCCCCCGACAGGGGTATAGCGGAGAGACCCAGTACTTC	CASSRLPRQGYSGETQYF
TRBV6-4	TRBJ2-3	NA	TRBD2	TGTGCCAGCAGTGACTCGGGGACTAGAGACACAGATACGCAGTATTTT	CASSDSGTRDTDTQYF
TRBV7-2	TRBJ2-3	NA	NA	TGTGCCAGCAGTTACCGCAGGGCCTCCGACACAGATACGCAGTATTTT	CASSYRRASDTDTQYF
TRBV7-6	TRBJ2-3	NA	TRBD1	TGTGCCAGCAGCTCCCTGGACAGGGCGACGCAGTATTTT	CASSSLDRATQYF
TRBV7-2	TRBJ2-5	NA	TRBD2	TGTGCCAGCAGCTTACTAGCGGGGGGATCCGGGACCCAGTACTTC	CASSLLAGGSGTQYF
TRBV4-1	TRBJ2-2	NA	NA	TGCGCCAGCAGCCAAGATAGGAGAGGAGCAGGGAGGTACACCGGGGAGCTGTTTTTT	CASSQDRRGAGRYTGELFF
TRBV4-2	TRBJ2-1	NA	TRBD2	TGTGCCAGCAGCCCATTTAGCGGGGGGTACAATGAGCAGTTCTTC	CASSPFSGGYNEQFF
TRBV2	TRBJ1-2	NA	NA	TGTGCCAGCAGTGAGGGGCAACACTATGGCTACACCTTC	CASSEGQHYGYTF
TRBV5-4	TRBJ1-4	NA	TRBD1	TGTGCCAGCAGCTTGAGGACAGGTGAAAAACTGTTTTTT	CASSLRTGEKLFF
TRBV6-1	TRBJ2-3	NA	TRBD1	TGTGCCAGCAGTGAAGTGACAGGGGGGAATACGCAGTATTTT	CASSEVTGGNTQYF
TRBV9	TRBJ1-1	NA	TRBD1	TGTGCCAGCAGCCTCTCAGGGGGCACTGAAGCTTTCTTT	CASSLSGGTEAFF
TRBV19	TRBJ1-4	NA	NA	TGTGCCAGTAGTACAAGGGGAAACAGCGCTAATGAAAAACTGTTTTTT	CASSTRGNSANEKLFF
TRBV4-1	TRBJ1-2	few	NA	TGCGCCAGCAGCCCAGGACAAAGGGGTGGGGATGGCTACACCTTC	CASSPGQRGGDGYTF
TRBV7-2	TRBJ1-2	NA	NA	TGTGCCAGCAGCGCTCCTTCGGGGGTAGGCGGCTACACCTTC	CASSAPSGVGGYTF
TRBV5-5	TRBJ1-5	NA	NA	TGTGCCAGCCTCCCTGGAGGGGAAGGGTTTCGCAATCAGCCCCAGCATTTT	CASLPGGEGFRNQPQHF
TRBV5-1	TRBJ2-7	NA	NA	TGCGCCAGCAGCTTTTCACAGGGAGTATACGAGCAGTACTTC	CASSFSQGVYEQYF
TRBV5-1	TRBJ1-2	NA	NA	TGCGCCAGCAGCTTGGGGGAGCATCCTCTCTATGGCTACACCTTC	CASSLGEHPLYGYTF
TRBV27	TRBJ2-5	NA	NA	TGTGCCAGCAGTCCCGACGGCGGGGTGTACCAAGAGACCCAGTACTTC	CASSPDGGVYQETQYF
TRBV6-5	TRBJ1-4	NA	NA	TGTGCCAGCAGTTACTCTGACAGTTCTAATGAAAAACTGTTTTTT	CASSYSDSSNEKLFF
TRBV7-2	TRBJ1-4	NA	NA	TGTGCCAGCAGCGCCTCGGGAGGAGTAAGAGAAAAACTGTTTTTT	CASSASGGVREKLFF
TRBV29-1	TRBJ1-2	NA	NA	TGCAGCGTTGTTCAACGGGATGGCTACACCTTC	CSVVQRDGYTF
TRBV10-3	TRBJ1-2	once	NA	TGTGCCATCAGTGAGCGGGGGAACTATGGCTACACCTTC	CAISERGNYGYTF
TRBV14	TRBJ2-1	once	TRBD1	TGTGCCAGCAGTCGGACAGGGGGCAGCTACAATGAGCAGTTCTTC	CASSRTGGSYNEQFF
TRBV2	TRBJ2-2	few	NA	TGTGCCAGCACCCCTTTCTTAAGGACAGCGAACACCGGGGAGCTGTTTTTT	CASTPFLRTANTGELFF
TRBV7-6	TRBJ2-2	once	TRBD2	TGTGCCAGCAGCTTAGGGACTAGCGGGGGCGCGAACACCGGGGAGCTGTTTTTT	CASSLGTSGGANTGELFF
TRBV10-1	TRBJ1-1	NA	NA	TGCGCCAGCAGTGAGTGGGGCCAGGGGACTGAAGCTTTCTTT	CASSEWGQGTEAFF
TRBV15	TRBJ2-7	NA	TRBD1	TGTGCCACCAGCAGAGATGGGACAGGGGGATACGAGCAGTACTTC	CATSRDGTGGYEQYF
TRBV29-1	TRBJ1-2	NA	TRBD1	TGCAGCGTGAAGGACAGGGAGAACTATGGCTACACCTTC	CSVKDRENYGYTF
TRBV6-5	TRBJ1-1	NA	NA	TGTGCCAGCAGTTACTCGCAGGCGAACACTGAAGCTTTCTTT	CASSYSQANTEAFF
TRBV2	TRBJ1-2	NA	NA	TGTGCCAGCAGTGCAGGGGTCGGCAACTATGGCTACACCTTC	CASSAGVGNYGYTF
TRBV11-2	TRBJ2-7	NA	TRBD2	TGTGCCAGCAGCTTATCCAGGCGGGGGGAGCAGTACTTC	CASSLSRRGEQYF
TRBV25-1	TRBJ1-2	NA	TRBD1	TGTGCCAGCAGTGTAGGGACAGGGTCTGGCTACACCTTC	CASSVGTGSGYTF
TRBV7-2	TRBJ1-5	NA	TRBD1	TGTGCCAGCAGCGACAGGGCTAGCAATCAGCCCCAGCATTTT	CASSDRASNQPQHF
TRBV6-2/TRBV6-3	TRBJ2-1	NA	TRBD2	TGTGCCAGCAGTTACTGGGGACTAGCGGGGGGCAATGAGCAGTTCTTC	CASSYWGLAGGNEQFF
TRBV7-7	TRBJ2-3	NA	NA	TGTGCTAGCAGCTTAGAGGCAGGCCCCACAGATACGCAGTATTTT	CASSLEAGPTDTQYF
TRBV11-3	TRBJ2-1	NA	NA	TGTGCCAGCAGCTGGCTCAAGGGGGGGTCCTACAATGAGCAGTTCTTC	CASSWLKGGSYNEQFF
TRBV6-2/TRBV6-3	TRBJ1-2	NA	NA	TGTGCCAGCAGTTACTCGAAAGGGGTGGACTATGGCTACACCTTC	CASSYSKGVDYGYTF
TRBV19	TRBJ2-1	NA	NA	TGTGCCAGTACCCTGACAGGAAGGGAGTACAATGAGCAGTTCTTC	CASTLTGREYNEQFF
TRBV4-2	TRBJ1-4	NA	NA	TGTGCCAGCAGCCGGTCCTCAGGGGCAACAAATGAAAAACTGTTTTTT	CASSRSSGATNEKLFF
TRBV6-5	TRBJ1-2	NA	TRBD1	TGTGCCACAAAGGGGGCGCTCGGCGGCTACACCTTC	CATKGALGGYTF
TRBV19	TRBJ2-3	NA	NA	TGTGCCAGTAGTTTACGGCCTGGGCGGGGGCTCACAGATACGCAGTATTTT	CASSLRPGRGLTDTQYF
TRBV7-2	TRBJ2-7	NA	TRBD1	TGTGCCAGCAGCCTGACGACAGGGGATACCTACGAGCAGTACTTC	CASSLTTGDTYEQYF
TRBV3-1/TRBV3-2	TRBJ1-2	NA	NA	TGTGCCAGCAGCCAAGGGGGGGTGAGCAGGGCGCCCGGCTACACCTTC	CASSQGGVSRAPGYTF
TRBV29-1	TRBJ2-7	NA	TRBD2	TGCAGCTCATGGGTCCCCTCTACTAGCGGGGGATCCTACGAGCAGTACTTC	CSSWVPSTSGGSYEQYF
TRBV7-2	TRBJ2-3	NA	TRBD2	TGTGCCAGCAGCTTAGCTAGCGGGGGGGCCGATACGCAGTATTTT	CASSLASGGADTQYF
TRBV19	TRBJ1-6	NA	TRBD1	TGTGCCAGCAAACAGGGGGTGAATAATTCACCCCTCCACTTT	CASKQGVNNSPLHF
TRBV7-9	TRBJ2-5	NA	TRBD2	TGTGCCAGCAGCGGAGACGGGGGGTACCAAGAGACCCAGTACTTC	CASSGDGGYQETQYF
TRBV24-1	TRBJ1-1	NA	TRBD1	TGTGCCACCAGTGATACCGCCGGACAGGATGGCACTGAAGCTTTCTTT	CATSDTAGQDGTEAFF
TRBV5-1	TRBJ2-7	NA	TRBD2	TGCGCCAGCAGCTTAGGGACTAGCGGGAGCTACGAGCAGTACTTC	CASSLGTSGSYEQYF
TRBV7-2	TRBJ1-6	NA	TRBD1	TGTGCCAGCAGCGAACCTGGACAGGGTCTGGGTTCACCCCTCCACTTT	CASSEPGQGLGSPLHF